This TCR beta chain was retrieved from a study of response to subunit inactivated influenza vaccine. TCRdb ran MiXCR on the RT-PCR reads and lists one entry per CDR3 protein. Of hundreds of thousands of distinct CDR3 sequences in the sample, about 14% were seen once. The length of the CDR3 is 17 residues. The V segment lost 6 bases and the J segment 7 bases; nucleotides outside the gene matches: 13. The germline V gene encodes CDR1 DFQATT and CDR2 SNEGSKA (reference sequence). The chain couples TRBV20-1 to TRBJ2-1, with 15 positions matching TRBD2. The sample consisted of PBMCs from blood, taken 14 to 15 days before vaccination. The TCR originated in a man aged 45 to 65 who received an inactivated influenza vaccine. CDR3 residues: CSAAEAKGLAGGNEQFF. The CDR3 DNA is TGCAGTGCGGCAGAGGCCAAAGGACTAGCGGGAGGGAATGAGCAGTTCTTC.